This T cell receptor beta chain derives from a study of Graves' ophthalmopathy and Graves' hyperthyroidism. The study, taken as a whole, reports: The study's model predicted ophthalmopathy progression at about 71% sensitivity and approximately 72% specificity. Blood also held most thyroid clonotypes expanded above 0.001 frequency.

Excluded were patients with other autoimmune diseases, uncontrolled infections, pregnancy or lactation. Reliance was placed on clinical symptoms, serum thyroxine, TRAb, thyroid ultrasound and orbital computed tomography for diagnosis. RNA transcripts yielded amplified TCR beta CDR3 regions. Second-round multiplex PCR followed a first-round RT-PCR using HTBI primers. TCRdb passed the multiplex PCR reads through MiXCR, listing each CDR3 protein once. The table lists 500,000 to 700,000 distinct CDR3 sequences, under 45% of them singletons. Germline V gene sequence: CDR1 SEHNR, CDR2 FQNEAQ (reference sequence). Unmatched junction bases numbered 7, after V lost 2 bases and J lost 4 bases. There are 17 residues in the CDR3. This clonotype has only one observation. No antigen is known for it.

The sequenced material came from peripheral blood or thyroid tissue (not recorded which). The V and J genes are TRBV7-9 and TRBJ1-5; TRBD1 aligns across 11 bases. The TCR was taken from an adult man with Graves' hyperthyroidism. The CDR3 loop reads CASSLWRTGGSNQPQHF. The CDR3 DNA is TGTGCCAGCAGCTTATGGCGGACAGGGGGCTCGAATCAGCCCCAGCATTTT.